The clone carrying this T cell receptor beta chain has just a few counts. Using its own MiXCR run on the 5' RACE reads, TCRdb lists one record per CDR3 protein. The data show some 59,000 distinct CDR3 sequences, 7.5% to 9.5% seen once. The data originate from a study of early T cells in non-severe SARS-CoV-2 infection. Study background: It was bulk RNA from unsorted whole blood that was sequenced, and the chains were unpaired.

Germline V CDR1 and CDR2: DFQATT, SNEGSKA (reference sequence). The CDR3 has 19 residues. V shed 6 bases and J 2 bases; nucleotides not matched to a gene: 19. The J gene is TRBJ2-7, the V gene TRBV20-1, with 13 bases aligning to TRBD2. This clonotype was obtained from an adult who was a healthcare worker with PCR-confirmed SARS-CoV-2 infection or an uninfected control (not recorded which). The material sequenced was whole blood, taken at baseline. CDR3 DNA: TGCAGTGCAAAAGTTACCCTAACTAGCGGGGGGGCGTACACCTACGAGCAGTACTTC. This encodes CSAKVTLTSGGAYTYEQYF.